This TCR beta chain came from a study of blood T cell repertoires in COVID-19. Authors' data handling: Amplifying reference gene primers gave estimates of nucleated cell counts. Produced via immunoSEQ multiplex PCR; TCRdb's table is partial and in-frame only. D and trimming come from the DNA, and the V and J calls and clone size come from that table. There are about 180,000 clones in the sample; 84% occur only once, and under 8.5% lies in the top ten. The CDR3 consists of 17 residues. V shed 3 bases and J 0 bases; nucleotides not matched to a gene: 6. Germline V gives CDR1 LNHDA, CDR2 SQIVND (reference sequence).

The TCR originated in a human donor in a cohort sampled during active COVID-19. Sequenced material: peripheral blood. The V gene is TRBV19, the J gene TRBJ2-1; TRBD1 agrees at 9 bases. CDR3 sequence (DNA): TGTGCCAGTAGTATCCGGACAGGGGAGGGCTCCTACAATGAGCAGTTCTTC. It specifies CASSIRTGEGSYNEQFF.